Given below is one T cell receptor beta chain in context. Compared with germline, one end of the junction differs, possibly owing to a read error. These data originate in a study of molecular identifiers for immune sequencing clone quantification. From the PCR reads, TCRdb called clonotypes with MiXCR, one entry per CDR3 protein. The sample shows 7,500 to 10,000 distinct CDR3 sequences, 19% of them seen only once. This sequence originates from a human donor in good health. Some libraries in this study had Jurkat cell RNA spiked in. The sample was naive CD8+ T cells from blood, with Jurkat cell RNA spiked in. Regarding subset: FACS-sorted CD8+CD4-CCR7+CD45RA+ naive T cells.

The CDR3 protein is CASSIEGTRTDTQYF. In nucleotides, the CDR3 is TGTGCCAGCAGTATTGAGGGCACTAGGACAGATACGCAGTACTTT. This chain joins TRBV19 and TRBJ2-3, with D perhaps matching TRBD1 (6 bases). The germline V gene encodes CDR1 LNHDA and CDR2 SQIVND (reference sequence). CDR3 length equals 15 residues.